The 16 T cell receptor beta chains in this list originate from one sample, sequenced in a study of control samples from healthy donors and cancer patients. The table came from immunoSEQ multiplex PCR; TCRdb's copy has only in-frame clones and leaves some out. The data show approximately 90,000 clones, approximately 84% seen once. Sequencing used PBMCs. The source of these receptors is a man aged 65 to 85 with lung cancer.

CDR3 bases: TGTGCCAGCAGCATAGAGGGGGGCGGGGGAGCTTCCGAGCAGTACTTC. Protein product: CASSIEGGGGASEQYF. V usage is TRBV7-9 and J usage is TRBJ2-7; TRBD2 is a possible D gene (7 bases). Germline V gene lookup returns CDR1 SEHNR and CDR2 FQNEAQ (reference sequence). The V gene lost 5 bases and the J gene lost 6 bases, with 23 bases spanning the gap. This CDR3 is 16 amino acids long.

The chain is built from TRBV6-4 and TRBJ1-4; 7 bases line up with TRBD1. Germline lookup yields CDR1 MRHNA and CDR2 SNTAGT. This CDR3 has 15 amino acids. V trimming: 7 bases; J trimming: 2 bases; junction bases outside the gene matches: 7. The CDR3 here is CASTYDRATNEKLFF. CDR3 sequence (DNA): TGTGCCAGCACTTATGACAGGGCGACTAATGAAAAACTGTTTTTT.

Notes on this clone: The identical CDR3 is also encoded by other nucleotide sequences in the sample. The chain joins TRBV5-1 to TRBJ2-2; D remains ambiguous. V dropped 0 bases and J dropped 1 base, with 4 bases sitting between them. The CDR3 runs 14 residues. Germline-derived CDR1 and CDR2 are SGHRS and YFSETQ. The CDR3 region is CASSLAGNTGELFF. The CDR3, as DNA: TGCGCCAGCAGCTTGGCCGGGAACACCGGGGAGCTGTTTTTT.

V gene TRBV5-8 combines with J gene TRBJ1-3; D is perhaps TRBD1 (5 bases). Germline V gives CDR1 SGHTS, CDR2 YDEGEE. The CDR3 contains 16 residues. Deletions cut 3 bases from V and 0 bases from J, with 13 bases between. CDR3 nucleotides: TGTGCCAGCAGCTCCAACAGGCCGTACTCTGGAAACACCATATATTTT. It translates to CASSSNRPYSGNTIYF.

J is TRBJ2-2 and V is TRBV6-5; possible D gene TRBD1, 6 bases. Germline CDR1 is MNHEY and CDR2 is SVGAGI. The V gene lost 6 bases and the J gene lost 4 bases, with 15 bases spanning the gap. This CDR3 is 15 amino acids long. CDR3 nucleotides: TGTGCCAGCAGAACAGGGTTGGGACCCACCGGGGAGCTGTTTTTT. Translated, it gives CASRTGLGPTGELFF.

This chain links TRBV30 with TRBJ2-2, with TRBD2 as a possible D gene (5 bases). Trimming took off 4 bases at V and 2 bases at J, with 14 bases between the two ends. Germline V lookup: CDR1 GTSNPN, CDR2 SVGIG (reference sequence). This CDR3 is built from 15 residues. CDR3 residues: CAWNAGLLNTGELFF. CDR3 DNA: TGTGCCTGGAACGCTGGACTTCTTAACACCGGGGAGCTGTTTTTT.

The chain couples TRBV5-5 to TRBJ2-2; D not certain. CDR1 SGHKS and CDR2 YYEKEE come from the germline V gene (reference sequence). This CDR3 comprises 12 residues. Trimming shortened V by 0 bases and J by 4 bases, and 1 base separated the two germline ends. This CDR3 reads CASSLATGELFF. CDR3 nucleotides: TGTGCCAGCAGCTTGGCCACCGGGGAGCTGTTTTTT.

The chain combines TRBV28 with TRBJ1-2, with D maybe TRBD1 (6 bases). Germline values: CDR1 MDHEN, CDR2 SYDVKM. This CDR3 is 12 amino acids long. V shed 10 bases and J shed 4 bases, with 13 bases lying between them. The CDR3 sequence: CATSNRAYGYTF. CDR3 nucleotide sequence: TGTGCCACCTCGAACAGGGCCTATGGCTACACCTTC.

This chain joins TRBV5-1 and TRBJ2-6; D remains ambiguous. There are 16 residues in the CDR3. Trimming stripped 4 bases from V and 2 bases from J, with 13 bases between. Germline V lookup: CDR1 SGHRS, CDR2 YFSETQ. CDR3 sequence (DNA): TGCGCCAGCAGCCGTGAACCACCCACTGGGGCCAACGTCCTGACTTTC. Translated, it gives CASSREPPTGANVLTF. The full variable domain, in which reference TRBV5-1 and TRBJ2-6 provide the parts outside the CDR3, is KAGVTQTPRYLIKTRGQQVTLSCSPISGHRSVSWYQQTPGQGLQFLFEYFSETQRNKGNFPGRFSGRQFSNSRSEMNVSTLELGDSALYLCASSREPPTGANVLTFGAGSRLTVL.

The J gene is TRBJ2-3, the V gene TRBV10-1; the match to TRBD1 covers 9 bases. J lost 4 bases, V lost 8 bases, and 4 bases had no gene match. This CDR3 region has 13 residues. CDR1 and CDR2 from the germline V gene are WNHNN and SYGVQD (reference sequence). This CDR3 reads CASVGQGSDTQYF. The CDR3 region has the DNA TGCGCCAGCGTGGGACAGGGTTCAGATACGCAGTATTTT.

With regard to this clone: Other DNA variants within this sample encode the same CDR3. The rearrangement joins TRBV27 to TRBJ1-5, with TRBD1 identical over 7 bases. CDR1 is MNHEY, CDR2 SMNVEV, per germline (reference sequence). The CDR3 extends over 13 amino acids. V was pared by 4 bases and J by 4 bases, with 1 base of the junction left unmatched. For the CDR3, the DNA is TGTGCCAGCAGTTCGACAGGGAATCAGCCCCAGCATTTT. Protein product: CASSSTGNQPQHF.

Written as DNA, the CDR3 is TGTGCCAGCAGCTTGAGGGGCCCCGTCCTAGGGGAGCTGTTTTTT. Amino acid sequence: CASSLRGPVLGELFF. V usage is TRBV5-6 and J usage is TRBJ2-2, with D possibly TRBD1 on 5 matching bases. The CDR3 sequence is 15 residues long. Per germline, CDR1 SGHDT and CDR2 YYEEEE. Trimming stripped 1 base from V and 8 bases from J, with 15 bases between. Combining the CDR3 with reference TRBV5-6 and TRBJ2-2 gives the whole variable domain DAGVTQSPTHLIKTRGQQVTLRCSPKSGHDTVSWYQQALGQGPQFIFQYYEEEERQRGNFPDRFSGHQFPNYSSELNVNALLLGDSALYLCASSLRGPVLGELFFGEGSRLTVL.

This sequence joins TRBV6-2 or TRBV6-3 and TRBJ1-2, with D unclear. Trimming left V 2 bases short and J 5 bases short, with 12 bases between. The length of the CDR3 is 14 residues. Per germline, CDR1 MNHEY and CDR2 SVGEGT. The CDR3 DNA reads as TGTGCCAGCAGTTACGGCGAGGGAGGATATGGCTACACCTTC. It encodes CASSYGEGGYGYTF.

Here the CDR3 DNA reads TGTGCCAGCTCACCGGAAAGGGGGGGGCTACTCACAGATACGCAGTATTTT. This sequence encodes CASSPERGGLLTDTQYF. The chain joins TRBV18 to TRBJ2-3; D might be TRBD2 (7 bases). The CDR3 is 17 amino acids. V gave up 3 bases and J gave up 2 bases, with 18 bases separating them. Germline assignment: CDR1 KGHSH and CDR2 LQKENI.

As DNA, the CDR3 is TGTGCCAGTAGTTCCAGGGCGAACACCGGGGAGCTGTTTTTT. It specifies CASSSRANTGELFF. The gene calls are TRBV19 and TRBJ2-2; a possible D gene is TRBD1 (5 bases). Germline CDR1 is LNHDA and CDR2 is SQIVND (reference sequence). With 5 bases removed from V and 0 bases from J, the gap between germline ends came to 7 bases. CDR3 length: 14 residues.

The gene calls are TRBV6-6 and TRBJ1-2; the D is unclear. V lost 6 bases to trimming and J lost 6 bases, with 8 bases between them. The CDR3 consists of 11 residues. Germline CDR1 is MNHNY and CDR2 is SVGAGI (reference sequence). The CDR3 DNA is TGTGCCAGCAGCCCCCTTCATGGCTACACCTTC. Protein product: CASSPLHGYTF.